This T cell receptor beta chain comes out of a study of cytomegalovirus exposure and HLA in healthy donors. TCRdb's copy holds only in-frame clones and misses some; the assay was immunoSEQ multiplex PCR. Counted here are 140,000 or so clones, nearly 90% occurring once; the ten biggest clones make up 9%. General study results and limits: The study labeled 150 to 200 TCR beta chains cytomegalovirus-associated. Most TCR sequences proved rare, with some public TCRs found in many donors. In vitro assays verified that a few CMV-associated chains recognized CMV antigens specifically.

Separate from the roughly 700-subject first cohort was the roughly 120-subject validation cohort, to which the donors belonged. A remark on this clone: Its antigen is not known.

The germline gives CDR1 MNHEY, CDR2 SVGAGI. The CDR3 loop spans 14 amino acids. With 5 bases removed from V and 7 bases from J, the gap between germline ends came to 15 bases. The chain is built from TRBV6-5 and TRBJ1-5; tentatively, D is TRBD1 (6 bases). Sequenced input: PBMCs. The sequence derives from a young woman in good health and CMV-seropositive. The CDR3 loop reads CASSKRGADQPQHF. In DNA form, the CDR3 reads TGTGCCAGCAGTAAGCGGGGGGCGGACCAGCCCCAGCATTTT.